This T cell receptor (beta chain) appears in the sequencing data of a study of shared clonotypes between healthy human individuals. Study results and caveats: Donors were few, which limited the genetic and exposure-history diversity represented.

Generated by immunoSEQ multiplex PCR, the TCRdb table keeps only in-frame clones and is missing some. Seen here are around 560,000 clones, 90% to 95% observed once, and the top ten hold 0.095% to 0.14%. The CDR3 has 16 residues. With 4 bases clipped from V and 2 bases from J, the junction kept 8 bases outside the gene matches. Germline lookup yields CDR1 SGHVS and CDR2 FNYEAQ. The naive CD8 subset, CD45RO-negative cells positively selected for CCR7, excluded terminally differentiated effector memory CD45RA+ cells. Regarding this clone: Its antigen is not known.

J is TRBJ2-3 and V is TRBV7-6; 8 bases align to TRBD2. The receptor was derived from a woman between 25 and 40 years old in good health. Input material: naive CD8+ T cells sorted from blood. CDR3 in amino acids: CASSSAWTSPTDTQYF. In DNA, the CDR3 is TGTGCCAGCAGCTCAGCATGGACTAGCCCCACAGATACGCAGTATTTT. Complete variable domain (other parts from reference TRBV7-6 and TRBJ2-3): GAGVSQSPRYKVTKRGQDVALRCDPISGHVSLYWYRQALGQGPEFLTYFNYEAQQDKSGLPNDRFSAERPEGSISTLTIQRTEQRDSAMYRCASSSAWTSPTDTQYFGPGTRLTVL.